This T cell receptor (beta chain) was captured in a study of cytomegalovirus exposure and HLA in healthy donors. Study results and limitations: HLA restriction was apparent for most CMV-associated TCR beta chains in a later analysis. Accurate HLA-A and HLA-B prediction from TCR beta sequences was reported for most subjects. Highly shared variants forming one cluster were likely a sequencing artifact.

This clone was detected many times. Its cognate antigen is unknown. Trimming removed 0 bases from V and 5 bases from J, with 13 bases in between. This CDR3 has 16 amino acids. Germline assignment: CDR1 LGHNA and CDR2 YSLEER. PCR amplification relied on 60 Vbeta primers (plus 13 Jbeta primers). Generated by immunoSEQ multiplex PCR, the TCRdb table keeps only in-frame clones and is missing some. The table lists 150,000 or so clones, approximately 72% of them singletons. The rearrangement uses TRBV4-3 and TRBJ2-2; D possibly corresponds to TRBD1 (6 bases). Input material: PBMCs. This TCR was recovered from a human donor in good health. The CDR3 DNA sequence: TGCGCCAGCAGCCAAGAGGTGGGGGCGACTACCGGGGAGCTGTTTTTT. It encodes CASSQEVGATTGELFF.